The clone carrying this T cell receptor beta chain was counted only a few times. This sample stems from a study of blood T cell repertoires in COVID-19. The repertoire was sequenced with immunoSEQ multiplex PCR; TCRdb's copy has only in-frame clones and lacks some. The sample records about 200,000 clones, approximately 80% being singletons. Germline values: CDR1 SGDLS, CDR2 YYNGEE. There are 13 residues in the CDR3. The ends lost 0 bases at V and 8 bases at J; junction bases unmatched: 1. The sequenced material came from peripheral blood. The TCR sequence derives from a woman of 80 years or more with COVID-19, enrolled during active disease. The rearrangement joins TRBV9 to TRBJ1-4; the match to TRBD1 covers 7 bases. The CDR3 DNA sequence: TGTGCCAGCAGCGTAGGGACAGGCGAAAAACTGTTTTTT. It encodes CASSVGTGEKLFF.